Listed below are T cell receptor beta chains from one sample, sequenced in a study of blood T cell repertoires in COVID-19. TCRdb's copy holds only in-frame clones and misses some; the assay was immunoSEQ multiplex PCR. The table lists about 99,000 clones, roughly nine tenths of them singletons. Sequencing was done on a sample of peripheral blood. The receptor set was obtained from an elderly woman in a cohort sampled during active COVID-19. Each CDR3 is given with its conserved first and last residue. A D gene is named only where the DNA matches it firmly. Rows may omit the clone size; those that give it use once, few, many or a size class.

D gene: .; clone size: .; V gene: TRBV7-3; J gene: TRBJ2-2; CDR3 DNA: TGTGCCAGCAGCATCCAGGGGAGGGGTAACACCGGGGAGCTGTTTTTT; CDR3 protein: CASSIQGRGNTGELFF
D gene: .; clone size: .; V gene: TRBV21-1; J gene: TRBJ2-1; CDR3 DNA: TGTGCCAGCAGCAACGGGACAGTTTGCAATGAGCAGTTCTTC; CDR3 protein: CASSNGTVCNEQFF
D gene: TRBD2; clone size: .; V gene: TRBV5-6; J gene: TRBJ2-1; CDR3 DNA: TGTGCCAGCAGCCCCCGGGGGGGCGGGGGGGCCAAAAATGAGCAGTTCTTC; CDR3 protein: CASSPRGGGGAKNEQFF
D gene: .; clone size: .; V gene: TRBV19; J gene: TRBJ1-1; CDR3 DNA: TGTGCCAGTATTCCACAGGGGAACACTGAAGCTTTCTTT; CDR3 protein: CASIPQGNTEAFF
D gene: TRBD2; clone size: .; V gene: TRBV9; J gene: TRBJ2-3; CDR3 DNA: TGTGCCAGCAGCCCCGGACTAGCGTTAGGTACGCAGTATTTT; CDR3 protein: CASSPGLALGTQYF
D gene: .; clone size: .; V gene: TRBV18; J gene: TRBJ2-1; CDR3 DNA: TGTGCCAGCTCACCACCCCTGGGAAGAGGGTACAATGAGCAGTTCTTC; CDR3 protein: CASSPPLGRGYNEQFF
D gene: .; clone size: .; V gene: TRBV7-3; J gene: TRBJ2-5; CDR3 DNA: TGTGCCAGCAGCACAAGAGCGTCCGGGGGTGGAGAGACCCAGTACTTC; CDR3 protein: CASSTRASGGGETQYF
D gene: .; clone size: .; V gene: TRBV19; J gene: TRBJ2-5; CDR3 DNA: TGTGCCACCACCAAGCGGCCCCAAGAGACCCAGTACTTC; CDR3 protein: CATTKRPQETQYF
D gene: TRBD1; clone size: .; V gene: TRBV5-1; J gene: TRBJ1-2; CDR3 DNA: TGCGCCAGCAGCTTGGCGATGACAGGGGACGCCTATGGCTACACCTTC; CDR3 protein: CASSLAMTGDAYGYTF
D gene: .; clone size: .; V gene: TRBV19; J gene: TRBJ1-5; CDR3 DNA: TGTGCCAGTAGTATAAAGGCAGGCCAGCCCCAGCATTTT; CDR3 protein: CASSIKAGQPQHF
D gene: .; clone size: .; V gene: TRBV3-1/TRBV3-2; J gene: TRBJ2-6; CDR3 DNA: TGTGCCAGCAGCTCGATTATTCAGCGTTCCTCTGGGGCCAACGTCCTGACTTTC; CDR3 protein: CASSSIIQRSSGANVLTF
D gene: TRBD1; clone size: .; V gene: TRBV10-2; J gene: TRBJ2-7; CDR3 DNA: TGCGCCACCTCGGACAGGACCGGCTCCTACGAGCAGTATTTC; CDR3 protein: CATSDRTGSYEQYF
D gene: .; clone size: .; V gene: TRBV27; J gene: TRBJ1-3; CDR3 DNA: TGTGCCAGCCGCCCCCTCAGCTCTGGAAACACCATATATTTT; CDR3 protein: CASRPLSSGNTIYF
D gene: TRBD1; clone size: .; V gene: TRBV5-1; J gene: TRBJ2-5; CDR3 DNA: TGCGCCAGCAGCGCCGGACAGGGTTTAGAGACCCAGTACTTC; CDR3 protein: CASSAGQGLETQYF
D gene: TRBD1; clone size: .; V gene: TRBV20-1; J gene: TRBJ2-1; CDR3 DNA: TGCAGTGCTAGCAGGGGGCGCGAGCAGTTCTTC; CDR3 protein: CSASRGREQFF
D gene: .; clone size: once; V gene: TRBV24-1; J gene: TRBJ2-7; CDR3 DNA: TGTGCCGTCGGTGGGCAGACAACCGACGAGCAGTACTTC; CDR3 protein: CAVGGQTTDEQYF
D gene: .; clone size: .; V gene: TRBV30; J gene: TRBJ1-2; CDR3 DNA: TGTGCCTGGAGTTGGGACATCTCCATCTATGGCTACACCTTC; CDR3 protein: CAWSWDISIYGYTF
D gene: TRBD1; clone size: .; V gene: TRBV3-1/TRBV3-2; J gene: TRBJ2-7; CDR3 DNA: TGTGCCAGCAGCCAGGGACAGGGTACCGAGCAGTACTTC; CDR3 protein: CASSQGQGTEQYF
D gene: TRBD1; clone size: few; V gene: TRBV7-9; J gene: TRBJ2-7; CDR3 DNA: TGTGCCAGCAGCTCCGGACAGGGGGCGAACTACGAGCAGTACTTC; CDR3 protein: CASSSGQGANYEQYF
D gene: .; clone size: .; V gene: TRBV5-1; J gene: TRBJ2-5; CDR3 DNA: TGCGCCAGCAGCTTACAGGGTCTGAGTGGGGAGACCCAGTACTTC; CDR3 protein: CASSLQGLSGETQYF
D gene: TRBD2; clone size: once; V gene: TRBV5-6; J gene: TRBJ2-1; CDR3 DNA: TGTGCCAGCAGCTTGCTTACTAGCGGTATCAATGAGCAGTTCTTC; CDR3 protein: CASSLLTSGINEQFF
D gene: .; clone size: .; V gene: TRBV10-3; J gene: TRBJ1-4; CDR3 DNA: TGTGCCATCAGTGACGGTTCGTCTAATGAAAAACTGTTTTTT; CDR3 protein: CAISDGSSNEKLFF
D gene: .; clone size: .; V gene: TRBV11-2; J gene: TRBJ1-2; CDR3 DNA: TGTGCCAGCAGCTTAGCGACCGCCCTCGGGGGCTACACCTTC; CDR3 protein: CASSLATALGGYTF
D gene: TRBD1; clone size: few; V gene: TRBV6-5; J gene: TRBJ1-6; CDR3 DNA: TGTGCCAGCATAGGACAGGGCTCCTATAATTCACCCCTCCACTTT; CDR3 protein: CASIGQGSYNSPLHF
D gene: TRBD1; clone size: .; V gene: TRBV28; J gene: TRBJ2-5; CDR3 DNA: TGTGCCAGCAGTTTGTCAGGGGGCCCCCTGATGGGATCGGCCCAGTACTTC; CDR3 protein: CASSLSGGPLMGSAQYF
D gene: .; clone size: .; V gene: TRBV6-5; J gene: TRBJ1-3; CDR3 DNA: TGTGCCACCACTGCTGGAAACACCATATATTTT; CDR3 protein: CATTAGNTIYF
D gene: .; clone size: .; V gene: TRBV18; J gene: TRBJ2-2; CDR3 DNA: TGTGCCAGCTCACCACCCTTGAACACCGGGGAGCTGTTTTTT; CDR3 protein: CASSPPLNTGELFF
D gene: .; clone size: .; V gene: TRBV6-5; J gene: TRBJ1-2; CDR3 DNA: TGTGCCACCGCGACATCACTTAACTATGGCTACACCTTC; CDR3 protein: CATATSLNYGYTF
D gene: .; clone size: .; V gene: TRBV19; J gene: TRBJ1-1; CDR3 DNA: TGTGCCAGTAGTATAGTGAGCTCCAACACTGAAGCTTTCTTT; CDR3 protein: CASSIVSSNTEAFF
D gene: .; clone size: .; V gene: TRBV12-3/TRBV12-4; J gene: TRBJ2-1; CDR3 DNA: TGTGCCAGCACCCCAGACAGTTACAATGAGCAGTTCTTC; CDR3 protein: CASTPDSYNEQFF
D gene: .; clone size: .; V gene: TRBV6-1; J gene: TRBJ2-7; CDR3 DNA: TGTGCCGTCAAGCGGTCCTACGAGCAGTACTTC; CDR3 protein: CAVKRSYEQYF
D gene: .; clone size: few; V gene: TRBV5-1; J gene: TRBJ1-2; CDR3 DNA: TGCGCCAGCAGCTTGGTTGACATGAACTATGGCTACACCTTC; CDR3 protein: CASSLVDMNYGYTF
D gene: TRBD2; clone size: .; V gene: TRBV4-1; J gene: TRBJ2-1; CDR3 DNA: TGCGCCAGCAGCCGGACTAGCGGGGGGGCTCGAAACAATGAGCAGTTCTTC; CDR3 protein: CASSRTSGGARNNEQFF